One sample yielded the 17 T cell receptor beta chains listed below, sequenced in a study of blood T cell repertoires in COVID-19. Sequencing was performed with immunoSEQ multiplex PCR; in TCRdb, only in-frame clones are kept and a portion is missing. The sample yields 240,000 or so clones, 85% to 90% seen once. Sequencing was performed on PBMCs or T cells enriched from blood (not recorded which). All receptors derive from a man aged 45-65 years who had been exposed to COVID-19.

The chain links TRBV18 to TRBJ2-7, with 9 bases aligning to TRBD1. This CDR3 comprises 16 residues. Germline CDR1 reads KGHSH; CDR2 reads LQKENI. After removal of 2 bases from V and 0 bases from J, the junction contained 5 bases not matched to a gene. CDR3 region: CASSPGTGSSSYEQYV. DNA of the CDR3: TGTGCCAGCTCACCAGGGACAGGGTCAAGCTCCTACGAGCAGTACGTC.

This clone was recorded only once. CDR3 nucleotide sequence: TGTGCCAGCAGTTTATGGTCTGCAGCAACTAATGAAAAACTGTTTTTT. This translates into CASSLWSAATNEKLFF. The rearrangement joins TRBV28 to TRBJ1-4; D unresolved. Trimming removed 0 bases from V and 0 bases from J, with 8 bases in between. This CDR3 is built from 16 residues. Germline lookup yields CDR1 MDHEN and CDR2 SYDVKM.

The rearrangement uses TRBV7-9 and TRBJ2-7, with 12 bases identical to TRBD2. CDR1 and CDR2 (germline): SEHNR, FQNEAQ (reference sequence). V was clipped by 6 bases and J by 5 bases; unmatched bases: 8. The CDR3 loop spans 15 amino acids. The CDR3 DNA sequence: TGTGCCAGCAGTTCCTGGACTAGCGGGGATCACGAGCAGTACTTC. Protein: CASSSWTSGDHEQYF.

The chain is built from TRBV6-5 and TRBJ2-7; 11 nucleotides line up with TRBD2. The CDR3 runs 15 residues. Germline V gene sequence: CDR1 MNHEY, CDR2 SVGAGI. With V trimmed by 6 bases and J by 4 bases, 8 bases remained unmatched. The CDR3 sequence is CASRRASGGIYEQYF. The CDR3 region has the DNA TGTGCCAGCAGGCGCGCTAGCGGGGGGATTTACGAGCAGTACTTC.

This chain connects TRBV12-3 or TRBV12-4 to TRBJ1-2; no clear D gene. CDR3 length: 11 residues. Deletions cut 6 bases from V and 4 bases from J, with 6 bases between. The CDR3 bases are TGTGCCAGCAGCTGGAGCTATGGCTACACCTTC. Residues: CASSWSYGYTF.

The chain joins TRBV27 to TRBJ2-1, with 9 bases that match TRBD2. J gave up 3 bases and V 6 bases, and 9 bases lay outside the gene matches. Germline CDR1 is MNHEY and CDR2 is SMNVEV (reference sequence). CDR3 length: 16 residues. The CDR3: CASSPRVSGGYNEQFF. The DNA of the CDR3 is TGTGCCAGCAGCCCCCGGGTTAGCGGGGGCTACAATGAGCAGTTCTTC.

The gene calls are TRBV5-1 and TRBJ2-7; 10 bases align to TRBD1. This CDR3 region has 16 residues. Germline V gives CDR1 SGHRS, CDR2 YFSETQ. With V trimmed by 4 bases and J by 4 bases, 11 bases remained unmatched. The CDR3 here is CASSLSIRDRGYEQYF. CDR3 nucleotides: TGCGCCAGCAGCCTCTCCATCCGGGACAGGGGTTACGAGCAGTACTTC.

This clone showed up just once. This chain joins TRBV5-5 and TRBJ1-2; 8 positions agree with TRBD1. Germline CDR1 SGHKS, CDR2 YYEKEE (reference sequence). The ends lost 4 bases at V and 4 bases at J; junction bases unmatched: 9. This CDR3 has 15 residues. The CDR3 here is CASSPDQGAGYGYTF. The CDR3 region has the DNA TGTGCCAGCAGCCCGGACCAGGGGGCTGGCTATGGCTACACCTTC.

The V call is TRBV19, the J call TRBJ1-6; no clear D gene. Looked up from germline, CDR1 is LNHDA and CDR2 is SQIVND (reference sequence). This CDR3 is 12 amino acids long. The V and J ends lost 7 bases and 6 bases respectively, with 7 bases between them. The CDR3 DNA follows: TGTGCCAGTACCGTTCGTAATTCACCCCTCCACTTT. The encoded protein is CASTVRNSPLHF.

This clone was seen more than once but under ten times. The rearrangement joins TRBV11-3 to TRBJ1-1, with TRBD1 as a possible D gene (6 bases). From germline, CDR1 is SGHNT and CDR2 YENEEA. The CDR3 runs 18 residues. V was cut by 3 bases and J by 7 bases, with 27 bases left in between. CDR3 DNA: TGTGCCAGCAGCTTCACCTCTCCAATTCTCGACAGGAATATTGAAGCTTTCTTT. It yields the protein CASSFTSPILDRNIEAFF.

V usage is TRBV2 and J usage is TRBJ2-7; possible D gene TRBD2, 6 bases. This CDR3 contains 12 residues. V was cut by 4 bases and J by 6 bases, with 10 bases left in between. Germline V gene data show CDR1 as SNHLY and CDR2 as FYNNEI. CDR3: CASSAGGFEQYV. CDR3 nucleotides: TGTGCCAGCAGTGCCGGGGGATTCGAGCAGTACGTC.

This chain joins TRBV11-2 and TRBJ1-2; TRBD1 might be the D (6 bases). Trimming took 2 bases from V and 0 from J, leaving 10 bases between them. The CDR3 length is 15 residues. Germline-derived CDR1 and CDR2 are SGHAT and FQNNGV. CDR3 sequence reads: CASSLRTVSNYGYTF. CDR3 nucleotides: TGTGCCAGCAGCTTAAGGACAGTTTCTAACTATGGCTACACCTTC.

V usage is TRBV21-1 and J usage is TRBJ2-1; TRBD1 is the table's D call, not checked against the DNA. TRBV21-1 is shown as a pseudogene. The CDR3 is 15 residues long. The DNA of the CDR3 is TGTGCCAGCAGCAAAGAGTCCAGGGGTAACGATGAGCAGTTCTTC. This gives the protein CASSKESRGNDEQFF.

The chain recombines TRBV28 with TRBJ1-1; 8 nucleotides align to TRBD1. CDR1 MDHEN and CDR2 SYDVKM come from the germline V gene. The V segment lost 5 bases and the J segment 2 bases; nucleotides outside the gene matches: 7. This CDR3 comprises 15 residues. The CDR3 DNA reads TGTGCCAGCAGTCTACCTGACAGGGGAAACACTGAAGCTTTCTTT. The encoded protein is CASSLPDRGNTEAFF.

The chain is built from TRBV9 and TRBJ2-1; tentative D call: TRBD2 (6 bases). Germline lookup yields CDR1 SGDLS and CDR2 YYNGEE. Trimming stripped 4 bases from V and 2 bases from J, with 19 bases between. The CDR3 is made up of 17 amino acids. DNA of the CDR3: TGTGCCAGCAGCCCTCGAGGGAGGAGGGAGCCCTACAATGAGCAGTTCTTC. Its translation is CASSPRGRREPYNEQFF.

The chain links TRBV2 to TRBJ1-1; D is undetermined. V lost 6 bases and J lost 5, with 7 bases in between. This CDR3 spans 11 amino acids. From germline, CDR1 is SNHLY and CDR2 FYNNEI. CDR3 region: CASSGFTEAFF. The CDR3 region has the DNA TGTGCCAGCAGCGGGTTTACTGAAGCTTTCTTT.

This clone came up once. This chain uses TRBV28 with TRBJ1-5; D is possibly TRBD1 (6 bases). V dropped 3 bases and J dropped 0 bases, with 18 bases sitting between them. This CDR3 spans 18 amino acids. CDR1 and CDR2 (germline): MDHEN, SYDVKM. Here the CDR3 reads CASSFGRGIPLSNQPQHF. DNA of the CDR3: TGTGCCAGCAGTTTCGGCAGGGGCATCCCTCTTAGCAATCAGCCCCAGCATTTT.